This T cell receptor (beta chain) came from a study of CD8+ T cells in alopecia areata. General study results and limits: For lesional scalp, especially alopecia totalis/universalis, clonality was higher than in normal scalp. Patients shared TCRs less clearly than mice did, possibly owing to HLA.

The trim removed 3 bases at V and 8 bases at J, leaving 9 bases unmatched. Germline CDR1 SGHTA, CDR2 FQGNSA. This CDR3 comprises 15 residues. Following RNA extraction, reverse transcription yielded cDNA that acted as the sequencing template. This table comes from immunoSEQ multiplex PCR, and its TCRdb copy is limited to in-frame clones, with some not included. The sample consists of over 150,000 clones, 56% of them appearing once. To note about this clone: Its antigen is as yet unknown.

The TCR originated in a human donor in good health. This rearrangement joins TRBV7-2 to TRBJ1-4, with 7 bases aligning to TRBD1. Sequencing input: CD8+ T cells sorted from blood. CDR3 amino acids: CASSLPWTGEEKLFF. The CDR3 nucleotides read TGTGCCAGCAGCTTGCCCTGGACAGGCGAAGAAAAACTGTTTTTT.